Following are 2 T cell receptor beta chains from one sample sequenced in a study of blood T cell repertoires in COVID-19. The protocol was immunoSEQ multiplex PCR, while the TCRdb copy is restricted to in-frame clones and leaves out a portion. This sample yields about 89,000 clones, of which more than 70% are seen a single time; around 0.44% belongs to the top ten. The specimen sequenced was peripheral blood. The receptor source for this set is a man in his sixties with acute or convalescent COVID-19.

This chain joins TRBV27 and TRBJ2-1, with D perhaps matching TRBD2 (6 bases). Germline V gives CDR1 MNHEY, CDR2 SMNVEV (reference sequence). CDR3 length: 15 amino acids. Trimming shortened V by 7 bases and J by 2 bases, and 15 bases separated the two germline ends. The CDR3 spells CASNDGSSPYNEQFF. The CDR3 nucleotides are TGTGCCAGCAACGACGGGAGTTCGCCCTACAATGAGCAGTTCTTC.

V and J are TRBV7-6 and TRBJ1-3; D unclear. V lost 0 bases and J lost 0, with 9 bases in between. This CDR3 region has 16 residues. Germline CDR1 SGHVS, CDR2 FNYEAQ. The CDR3 DNA reads TGTGCCAGCAGCTTAGCGGGCGGGAGCTCTGGAAACACCATATATTTT. Protein: CASSLAGGSSGNTIYF.